This is a list of T cell receptor beta chains from one sample in a study of T cell repertoires in cytomegalovirus infection. These receptors have no known antigen. One entry per CDR3 protein, called by TCRdb with MiXCR from the reads. This table holds 370,000 or so distinct CDR3 sequences, approximately 35% found once. Source: cultured PBMCs, taken from culture after CMV antigen stimulation. All receptors derive from a human donor in good health (CMV status not recorded). Some clones in this sample may be carry-over from other donors' samples. Both conserved end residues are part of each CDR3. The D gene is left open where the match is weak. The size field is filled for only some rows; it gives once, few, many or a size class.

d_gene | j_gene | v_gene | abundance | CDR3aa | CDR3nt
TRBD1 | TRBJ1-3 | TRBV27 | - | CASSPTSGTGGNTIYF | TGTGCCAGCAGTCCCACGTCCGGGACAGGCGGAAACACCATATATTTT
- | TRBJ2-1 | TRBV19 | few | CASSIVGNEQFF | TGTGCCAGTAGTATAGTGGGAAATGAGCAGTTCTTC
- | TRBJ2-1 | TRBV7-2 | many | CASSLVAATSYNEQFF | TGTGCCAGCAGCTTAGTAGCGGCCACCTCCTACAATGAGCAGTTCTTC
- | TRBJ2-1 | TRBV14 | - | CASSRPLGRVSYNEQFF | TGTGCCAGCAGCCGACCGTTGGGCAGGGTGTCCTACAATGAGCAGTTCTTC
- | TRBJ2-3 | TRBV24-1 | few | CATSDREELTGRSGTDTQYF | TGTGCCACCAGTGACCGCGAAGAATTAACGGGACGGTCTGGCACAGATACGCAGTATTTT
- | TRBJ1-1 | TRBV27 | few | CASWGRHEAFF | TGTGCCAGCTGGGGCAGGCATGAAGCTTTCTTT
- | TRBJ1-2 | TRBV20-1 | - | CSTEKGVRGYTF | TGCAGTACCGAAAAAGGAGTACGGGGCTACACCTTC
TRBD1 | TRBJ2-7 | TRBV7-9 | - | CASSSSWAGQGAKRNYEQYF | TGTGCCAGCAGCTCCTCATGGGCGGGACAGGGGGCAAAGAGGAATTACGAGCAGTACTTC
TRBD2 | TRBJ2-1 | TRBV6-6 | - | CASRSASGYEQFF | TGTGCCAGCCGGTCGGCTAGCGGCTATGAGCAGTTCTTC
TRBD1 | TRBJ2-5 | TRBV7-2 | - | CASSSNRGPGETQYF | TGTGCCAGCAGCTCTAACAGGGGCCCGGGGGAGACCCAGTACTTC
- | TRBJ2-1 | TRBV19 | few | CASSPHGGRYNEQFF | TGTGCCAGTAGTCCTCACGGGGGGCGATACAATGAGCAGTTCTTC
- | TRBJ2-3 | TRBV4-2 | few | CASSQTAISTDTQYF | TGTGCCAGCAGCCAGACAGCGATAAGCACAGATACGCAGTATTTT
- | TRBJ1-1 | TRBV29-1 | - | CSVEHNTEAFF | TGCAGCGTTGAGCACAACACTGAAGCTTTCTTT
- | TRBJ2-5 | TRBV7-6 | few | CASSSIEETQYF | TGTGCCAGCAGCTCCATTGAAGAGACCCAGTACTTC
TRBD1 | TRBJ2-7 | TRBV20-1 | - | CSARGQTYEQYF | TGCAGTGCAAGGGGACAGACTTACGAGCAGTACTTC
TRBD2 | TRBJ2-2 | TRBV12-3/TRBV12-4 | - | CASSPNRASGRNAGELFF | TGTGCCAGCAGTCCAAACCGCGCAAGCGGGAGGAACGCCGGGGAGCTGTTTTTT
- | TRBJ1-5 | TRBV7-2 | many | CASSLVGTYNQPQHF | TGTGCCAGCAGCTTAGTCGGGACCTACAATCAGCCCCAGCATTTT
- | TRBJ1-4 | TRBV20-1 | once | CSARDRRTDNEKLFF | TGCAGTGCTAGAGATCGGAGGACAGATAATGAAAAACTGTTTTTT
TRBD1 | TRBJ1-2 | TRBV5-1 | many | CASSLGTGGFYGYTF | TGCGCCAGCAGCCTTGGGACAGGGGGCTTCTATGGCTACACCTTC
- | TRBJ2-5 | TRBV11-1 | - | CASSLGGTEETQYF | TGTGCCAGCAGCTTAGGGGGGACCGAGGAGACCCAGTACTTC
TRBD1 | TRBJ2-7 | TRBV4-3 | - | CASSQRTGNYEQYF | TGCGCCAGCAGCCAAAGGACAGGGAACTACGAGCAGTACTTC
- | TRBJ1-1 | TRBV12-3/TRBV12-4 | few | CASSYTEAFF | TGTGCCAGCAGTTACACTGAAGCTTTCTTT
- | TRBJ2-3 | TRBV14 | - | CASSQGDYFTDTQYF | TGTGCCAGCAGCCAAGGGGATTACTTCACAGATACGCAGTATTTT
- | TRBJ1-1 | TRBV12-3/TRBV12-4 | few | CASSPQTNTEAFF | TGTGCCAGCAGCCCTCAGACGAACACTGAAGCTTTCTTT
- | TRBJ1-5 | TRBV7-2 | many | CASSLGSRQPQHF | TGTGCCAGCAGCCTGGGGAGTCGTCAGCCCCAGCATTTT
TRBD2 | TRBJ2-1 | TRBV6-2/TRBV6-3 | few | CASRTPLGSGRGNEQFF | TGTGCCAGCAGAACCCCGTTGGGTAGCGGGAGAGGTAATGAGCAGTTCTTC
TRBD1 | TRBJ2-5 | TRBV11-2 | many | CASSLGDRGRETQYF | TGTGCCAGCAGCTTAGGGGACAGGGGACGCGAGACCCAGTACTTC
TRBD1 | TRBJ1-1 | TRBV6-2/TRBV6-3 | many | CASKDRVNTEAFF | TGTGCCAGCAAGGACAGGGTGAACACTGAAGCTTTCTTT
- | TRBJ2-7 | TRBV6-5 | - | CASRPAGSTYEQYF | TGTGCCAGCAGACCCGCGGGAAGTACCTACGAGCAGTACTTC
- | TRBJ2-1 | TRBV20-1 | - | CSARDGRGLGLDEQFF | TGCAGTGCTAGAGACGGGCGGGGCCTAGGTTTAGATGAGCAGTTCTTC
TRBD1 | TRBJ2-7 | TRBV7-2 | - | CASSFPGGEQYF | TGTGCCAGCAGCTTTCCAGGGGGTGAGCAGTACTTC
TRBD1 | TRBJ2-6 | TRBV20-1 | many | CSATQGAGANVLTF | TGCAGTGCTACTCAGGGGGCCGGGGCCAACGTCCTGACTTTC
- | TRBJ1-2 | TRBV5-6 | - | CASSLLSGLKYGYTF | TGTGCCAGCAGCTTGTTGTCGGGCCTAAAGTATGGCTACACCTTC
TRBD1 | TRBJ1-1 | TRBV14 | few | CASSGQGRAEAFF | TGTGCCAGCAGCGGACAGGGTAGGGCTGAAGCTTTCTTT
- | TRBJ2-1 | TRBV6-1 | few | CASRRDPYNEQFF | TGTGCCAGCCGGCGGGACCCCTACAATGAGCAGTTCTTC
- | TRBJ1-1 | TRBV5-6 | few | CASSPGGLIVEAFF | TGTGCCAGCAGCCCCGGGGGCCTGATAGTTGAAGCTTTCTTT
TRBD2 | TRBJ2-3 | TRBV27 | few | CASSFFGDPSGSTDTQYF | TGTGCCAGCAGTTTTTTCGGGGATCCTAGCGGGAGCACAGATACGCAGTATTTT
- | TRBJ2-3 | TRBV24-1 | - | CATSDFSADTQYF | TGTGCCACCAGTGATTTTTCCGCAGATACGCAGTATTTT
TRBD1 | TRBJ1-2 | TRBV12-3/TRBV12-4 | few | CASSTDRDNYGYTF | TGTGCCAGCAGTACGGACAGGGACAACTATGGCTACACCTTC
- | TRBJ2-1 | TRBV2 | - | CASSDGLGSYNEQFF | TGTGCCAGCAGTGACGGTCTCGGCTCCTACAATGAGCAGTTCTTC